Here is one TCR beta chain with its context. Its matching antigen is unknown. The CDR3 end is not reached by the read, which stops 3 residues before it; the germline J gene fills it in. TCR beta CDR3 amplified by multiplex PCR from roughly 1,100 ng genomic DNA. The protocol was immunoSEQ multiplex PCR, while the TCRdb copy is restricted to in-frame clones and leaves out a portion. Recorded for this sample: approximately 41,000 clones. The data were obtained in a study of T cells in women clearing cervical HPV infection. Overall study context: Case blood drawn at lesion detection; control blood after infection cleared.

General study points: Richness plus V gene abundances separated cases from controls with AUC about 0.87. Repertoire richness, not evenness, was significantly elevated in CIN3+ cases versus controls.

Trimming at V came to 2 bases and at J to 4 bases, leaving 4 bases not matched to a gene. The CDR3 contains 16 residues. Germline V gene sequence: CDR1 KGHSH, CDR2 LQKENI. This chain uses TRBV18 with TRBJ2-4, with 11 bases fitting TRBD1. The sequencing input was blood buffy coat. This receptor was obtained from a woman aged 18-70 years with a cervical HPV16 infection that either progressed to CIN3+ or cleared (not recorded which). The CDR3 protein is CASSPIRDRGKNIQYF. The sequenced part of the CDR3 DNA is TGTGCCAGCTCACCAATTCGGGACAGGGGGAAAAACATT.